A single sample is the source of the 2 T cell receptor beta chains below, sequenced in a study of T cell responses to AZD1222 COVID-19 vaccine. TCRdb's table, derived via immunoSEQ multiplex PCR, lists solely in-frame clones and lacks some. The sample lists about 140,000 clones, around 90% occurring once. The specimen comprised peripheral blood, sampled on day 0 of AZD1222 vaccination. All receptors derive from an adult in good health.

This chain links TRBV3-1 (or the pseudogene TRBV3-2) with TRBJ1-3; D may be TRBD1 (5 bases). The germline V and J ends were trimmed by 4 bases and 4 bases, with 8 bases remaining between them. Germline CDR1 reads LGHDT; CDR2 reads YNNKEL (reference sequence). The CDR3 has 13 amino acids. The CDR3 region is CASSPGSGNTIYF. For the CDR3, the DNA is TGTGCCAGCAGCCCAGGGTCAGGAAACACCATATATTTT.

This chain links TRBV5-1 with TRBJ1-2; 8 bases agree with TRBD1. Trimming cost V 0 bases and J 4 bases; bases outside gene matches: 14. Germline loops: CDR1 SGHRS, CDR2 YFSETQ. The CDR3 extends over 18 amino acids. As DNA, the CDR3 is TGCGCCAGCAGCTTGGGGGGGATTATCGGACAGGGAGGCTATGGCTACACCTTC. Its protein is CASSLGGIIGQGGYGYTF.